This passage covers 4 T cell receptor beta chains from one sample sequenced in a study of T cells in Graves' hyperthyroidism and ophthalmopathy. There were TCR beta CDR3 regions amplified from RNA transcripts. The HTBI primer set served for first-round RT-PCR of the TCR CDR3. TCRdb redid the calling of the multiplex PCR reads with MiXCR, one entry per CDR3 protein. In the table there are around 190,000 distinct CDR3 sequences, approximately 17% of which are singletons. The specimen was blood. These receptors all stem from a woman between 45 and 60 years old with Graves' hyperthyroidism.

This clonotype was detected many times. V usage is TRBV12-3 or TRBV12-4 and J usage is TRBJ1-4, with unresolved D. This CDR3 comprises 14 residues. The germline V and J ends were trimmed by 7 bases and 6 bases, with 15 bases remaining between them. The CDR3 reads CASTKSPADEKLFF. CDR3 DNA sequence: TGTGCCAGCACCAAATCTCCTGCGGATGAAAAACTGTTTTTT.

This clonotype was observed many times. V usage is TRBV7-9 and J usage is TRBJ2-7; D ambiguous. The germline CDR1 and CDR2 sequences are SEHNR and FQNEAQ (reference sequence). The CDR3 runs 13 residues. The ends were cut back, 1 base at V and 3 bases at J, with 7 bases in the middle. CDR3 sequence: CASSLVPVYEQYF. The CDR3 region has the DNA TGTGCCAGCAGCTTAGTCCCGGTCTACGAGCAGTACTTC.

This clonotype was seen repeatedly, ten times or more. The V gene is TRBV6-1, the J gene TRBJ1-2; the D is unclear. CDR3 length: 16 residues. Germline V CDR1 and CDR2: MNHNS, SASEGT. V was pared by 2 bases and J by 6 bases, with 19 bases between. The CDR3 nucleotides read TGTGCCAGCAGTGAAAACCTCTCCGGGAGGGCGCATGGCTACACCTTC. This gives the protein CASSENLSGRAHGYTF.

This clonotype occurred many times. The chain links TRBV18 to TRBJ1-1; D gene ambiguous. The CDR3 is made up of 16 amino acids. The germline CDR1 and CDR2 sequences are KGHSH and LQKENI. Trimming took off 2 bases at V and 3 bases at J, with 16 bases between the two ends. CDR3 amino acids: CASSPSMRARDTEAFF. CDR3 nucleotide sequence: TGTGCCAGCTCACCATCTATGAGAGCGAGGGACACTGAAGCTTTCTTT.